This T cell receptor beta chain derives from a study of glioma-infiltrating T cells after dendritic cell vaccination. Across the study: Patients had newly diagnosed or recurrent glioblastoma and received dendritic cell vaccines. Dendritic cells derived from monocytes and pulsed with autologous tumor lysate formed the vaccine.

With V trimmed by 7 bases and J by 1 base, 23 bases remained unmatched. The CDR3 totals 20 residues. Germline V gene sequence: CDR1 SNHLY, CDR2 FYNNEI. Findings of the study overall: Higher TCR clonality did not directly relate to longer survival.

About this clone: The antigen remains unidentified.

The immunoSEQ assay amplified TCRB CDR3 from up to 2 ug DNA. Generated by immunoSEQ multiplex PCR, the TCRdb table keeps only in-frame clones and is missing some. Altogether under 100,000 clones are present, about 79% being singletons, with the ten largest covering almost 6%. The starting material was blood, obtained before dendritic cell vaccination. The chain uses TRBV2 and TRBJ2-3; TRBD2 matches 7 bases. This sequence was found in a human donor with glioblastoma. The CDR3 is CASNDGLAASRAMGTDTQYF. As DNA, the CDR3 is TGTGCCAGCAACGATGGCCTAGCGGCGTCTCGGGCCATGGGCACAGATACGCAGTATTTT.